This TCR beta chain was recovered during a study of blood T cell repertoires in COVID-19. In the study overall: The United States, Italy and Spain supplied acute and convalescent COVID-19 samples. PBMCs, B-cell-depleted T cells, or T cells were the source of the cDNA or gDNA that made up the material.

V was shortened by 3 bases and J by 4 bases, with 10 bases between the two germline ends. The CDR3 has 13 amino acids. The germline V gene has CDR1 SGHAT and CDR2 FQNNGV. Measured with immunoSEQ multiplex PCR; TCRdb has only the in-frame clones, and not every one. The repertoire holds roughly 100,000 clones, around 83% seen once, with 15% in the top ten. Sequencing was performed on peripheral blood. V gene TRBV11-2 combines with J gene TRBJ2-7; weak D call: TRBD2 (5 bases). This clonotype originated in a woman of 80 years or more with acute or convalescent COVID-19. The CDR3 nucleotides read TGTGCCAGCAGCTTTGAGGACTTTTACGAGCAGTACTTC. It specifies CASSFEDFYEQYF.